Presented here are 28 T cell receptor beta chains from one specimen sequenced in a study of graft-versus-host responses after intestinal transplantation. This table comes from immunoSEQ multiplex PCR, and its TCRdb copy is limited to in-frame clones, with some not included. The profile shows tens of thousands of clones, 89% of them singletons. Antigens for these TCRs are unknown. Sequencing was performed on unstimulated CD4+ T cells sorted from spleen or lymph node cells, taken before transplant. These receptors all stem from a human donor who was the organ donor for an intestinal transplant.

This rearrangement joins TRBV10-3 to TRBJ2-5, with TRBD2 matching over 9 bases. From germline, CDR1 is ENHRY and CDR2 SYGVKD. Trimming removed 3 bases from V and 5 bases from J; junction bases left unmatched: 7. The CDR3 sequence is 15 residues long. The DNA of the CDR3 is TGTGCCATCAGTGAATCTAGCGGGGTACGGGAGACCCAGTACTTC. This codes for CAISESSGVRETQYF.

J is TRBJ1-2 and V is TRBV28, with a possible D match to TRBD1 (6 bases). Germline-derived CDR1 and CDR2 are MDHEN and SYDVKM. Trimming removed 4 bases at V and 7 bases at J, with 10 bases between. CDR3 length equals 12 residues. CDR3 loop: CASSSRGFGYTF. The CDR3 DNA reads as TGTGCCAGCAGTTCCAGGGGTTTTGGCTACACCTTC.

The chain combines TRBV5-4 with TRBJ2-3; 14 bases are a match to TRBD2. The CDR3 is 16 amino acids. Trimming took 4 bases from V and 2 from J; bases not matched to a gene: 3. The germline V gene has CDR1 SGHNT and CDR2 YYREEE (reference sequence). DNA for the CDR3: TGTGCCAGCAGCGCGGGACTAGCGGGAGCCACAGATACGCAGTATTTT. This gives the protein CASSAGLAGATDTQYF.

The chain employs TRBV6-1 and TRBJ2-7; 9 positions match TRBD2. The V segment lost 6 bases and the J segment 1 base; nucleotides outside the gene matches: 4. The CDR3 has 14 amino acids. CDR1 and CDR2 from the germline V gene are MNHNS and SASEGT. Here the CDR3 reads CASSPGLASYEQYF. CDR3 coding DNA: TGTGCCAGCAGCCCGGGACTAGCATCCTACGAGCAGTACTTC.

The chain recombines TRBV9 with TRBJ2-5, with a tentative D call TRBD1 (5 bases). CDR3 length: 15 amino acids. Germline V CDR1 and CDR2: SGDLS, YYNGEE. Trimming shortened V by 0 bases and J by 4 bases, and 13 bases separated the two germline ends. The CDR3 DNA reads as TGTGCCAGCAGCGTAGGGACATCCGGCGGAGAGACCCAGTACTTC. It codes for CASSVGTSGGETQYF. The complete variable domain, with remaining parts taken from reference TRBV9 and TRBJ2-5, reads DSGVTQTPKHLITATGQRVTLRCSPRSGDLSVYWYQQSLDQGLQFLIQYYNGEERAKGNILERFSAQQFPDLHSELNLSSLELGDSALYFCASSVGTSGGETQYFGPGTRLLVL.

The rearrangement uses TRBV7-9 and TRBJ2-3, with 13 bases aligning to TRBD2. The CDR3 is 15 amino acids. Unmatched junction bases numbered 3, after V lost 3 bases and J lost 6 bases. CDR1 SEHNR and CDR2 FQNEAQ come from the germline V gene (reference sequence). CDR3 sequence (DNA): TGTGCCAGCAGCTTCGGGACTAGCGGGACGGATACGCAGTATTTT. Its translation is CASSFGTSGTDTQYF.

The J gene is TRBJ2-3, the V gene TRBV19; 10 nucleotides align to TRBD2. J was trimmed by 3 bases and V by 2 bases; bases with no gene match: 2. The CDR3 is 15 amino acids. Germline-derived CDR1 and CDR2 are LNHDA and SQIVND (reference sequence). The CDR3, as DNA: TGTGCCAGTAGTATAACTAGCGGGGCTACAGATACGCAGTATTTT. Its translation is CASSITSGATDTQYF.

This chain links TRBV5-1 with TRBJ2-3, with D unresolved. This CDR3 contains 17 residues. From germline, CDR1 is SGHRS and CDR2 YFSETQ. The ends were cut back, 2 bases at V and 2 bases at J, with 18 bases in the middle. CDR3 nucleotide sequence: TGCGCCAGCAGCTTACAGACCGCCTTTCACCCCACAGATACGCAGTATTTT. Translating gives CASSLQTAFHPTDTQYF.

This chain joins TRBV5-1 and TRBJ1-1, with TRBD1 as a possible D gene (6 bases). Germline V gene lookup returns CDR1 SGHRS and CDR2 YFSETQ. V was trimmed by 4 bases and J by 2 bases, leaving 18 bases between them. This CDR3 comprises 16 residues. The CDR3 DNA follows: TGCGCCAGCAGCCTCGTGGGCGGACAGCTAAACACTGAAGCTTTCTTT. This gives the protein CASSLVGGQLNTEAFF.

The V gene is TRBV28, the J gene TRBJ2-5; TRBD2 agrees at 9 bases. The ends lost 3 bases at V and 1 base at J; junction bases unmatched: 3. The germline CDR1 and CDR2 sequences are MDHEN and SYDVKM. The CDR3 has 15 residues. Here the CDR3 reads CASSLSSGTQETQYF. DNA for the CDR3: TGTGCCAGCAGTTTGTCTAGCGGGACCCAAGAGACCCAGTACTTC.

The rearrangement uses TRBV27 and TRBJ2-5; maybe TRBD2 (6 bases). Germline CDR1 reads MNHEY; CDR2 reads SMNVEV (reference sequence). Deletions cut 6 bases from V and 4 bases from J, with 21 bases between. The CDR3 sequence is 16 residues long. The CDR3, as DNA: TGTGCCAGCAGGGGACTTATTACGAGCAACCCAGAGACCCAGTACTTC. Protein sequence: CASRGLITSNPETQYF.

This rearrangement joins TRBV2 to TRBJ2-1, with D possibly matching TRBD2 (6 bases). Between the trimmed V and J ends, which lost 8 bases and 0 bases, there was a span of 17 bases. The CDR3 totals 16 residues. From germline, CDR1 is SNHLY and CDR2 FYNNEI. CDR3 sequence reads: CASGTGDLSSYNEQFF. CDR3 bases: TGTGCCAGCGGGACTGGGGATTTAAGCTCCTACAATGAGCAGTTCTTC.

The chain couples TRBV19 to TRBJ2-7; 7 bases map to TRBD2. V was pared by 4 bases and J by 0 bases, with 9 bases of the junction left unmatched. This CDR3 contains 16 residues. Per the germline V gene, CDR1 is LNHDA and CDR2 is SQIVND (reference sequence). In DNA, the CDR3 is TGTGCCAGTAGTACTTGGGCTAGCGGTTCCTCCTACGAGCAGTACTTC. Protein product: CASSTWASGSSYEQYF.

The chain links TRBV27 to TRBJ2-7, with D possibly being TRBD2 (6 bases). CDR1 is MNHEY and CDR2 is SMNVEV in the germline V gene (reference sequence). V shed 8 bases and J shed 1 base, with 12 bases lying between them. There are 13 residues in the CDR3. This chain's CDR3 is CASHRRGSYEQYF. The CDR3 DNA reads TGTGCCAGCCATAGACGGGGGTCCTACGAGCAGTACTTC.

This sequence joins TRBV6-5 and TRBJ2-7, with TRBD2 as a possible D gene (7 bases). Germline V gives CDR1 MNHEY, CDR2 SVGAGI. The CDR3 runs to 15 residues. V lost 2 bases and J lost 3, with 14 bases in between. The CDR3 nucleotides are TGTGCCAGCAGTTACAAGGGGGAGGGCGGCTACGAGCAGTACTTC. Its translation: CASSYKGEGGYEQYF.

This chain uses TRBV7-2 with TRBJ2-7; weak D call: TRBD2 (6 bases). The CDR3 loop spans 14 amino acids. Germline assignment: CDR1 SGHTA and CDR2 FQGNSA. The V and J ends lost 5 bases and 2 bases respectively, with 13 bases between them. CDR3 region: CASSRDFLTYEQYF. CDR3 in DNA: TGTGCCAGCAGCCGGGACTTCCTCACCTACGAGCAGTACTTC.

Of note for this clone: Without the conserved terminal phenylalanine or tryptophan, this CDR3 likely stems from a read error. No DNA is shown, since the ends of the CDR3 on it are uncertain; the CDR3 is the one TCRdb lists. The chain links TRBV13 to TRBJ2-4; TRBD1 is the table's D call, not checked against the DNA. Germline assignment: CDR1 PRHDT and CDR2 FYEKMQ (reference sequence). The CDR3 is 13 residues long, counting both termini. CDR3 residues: CASSFSAGTAVTI.

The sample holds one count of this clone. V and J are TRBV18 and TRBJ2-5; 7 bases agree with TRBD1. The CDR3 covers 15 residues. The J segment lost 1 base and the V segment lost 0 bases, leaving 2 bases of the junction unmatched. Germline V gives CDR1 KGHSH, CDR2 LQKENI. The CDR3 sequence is CASSPPDRPQETQYF. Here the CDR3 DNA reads TGTGCCAGCTCACCACCGGACAGGCCCCAAGAGACCCAGTACTTC. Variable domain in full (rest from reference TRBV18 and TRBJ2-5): NAGVMQNPRHLVRRRGQEARLRCSPMKGHSHVYWYRQLPEEGLKFMVYLQKENIIDESGMPKERFSAEFPKEGPSILRIQQVVRGDSAAYFCASSPPDRPQETQYFGPGTRLLVL.

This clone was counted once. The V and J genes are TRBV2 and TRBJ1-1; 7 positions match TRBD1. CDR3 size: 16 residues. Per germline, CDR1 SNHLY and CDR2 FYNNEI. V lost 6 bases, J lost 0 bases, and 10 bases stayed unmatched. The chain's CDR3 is CASSVPRGTLNTEAFF. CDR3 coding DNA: TGTGCCAGCAGCGTCCCCAGGGGGACACTGAACACTGAAGCTTTCTTT. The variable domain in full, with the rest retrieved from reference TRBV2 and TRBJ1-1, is EPEVTQTPSHQVTQMGQEVILRCVPISNHLYFYWYRQILGQKVEFLVSFYNNEISEKSEIFDDQFSVERPDGSNFTLKIRSTKLEDSAMYFCASSVPRGTLNTEAFFGQGTRLTVV.

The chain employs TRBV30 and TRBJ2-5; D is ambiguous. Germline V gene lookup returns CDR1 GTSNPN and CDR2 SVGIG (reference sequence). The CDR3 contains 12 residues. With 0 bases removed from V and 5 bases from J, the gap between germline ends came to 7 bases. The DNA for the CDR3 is TGTGCCTGGAGTGTCTACGGGGAGACCCAGTACTTC. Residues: CAWSVYGETQYF.

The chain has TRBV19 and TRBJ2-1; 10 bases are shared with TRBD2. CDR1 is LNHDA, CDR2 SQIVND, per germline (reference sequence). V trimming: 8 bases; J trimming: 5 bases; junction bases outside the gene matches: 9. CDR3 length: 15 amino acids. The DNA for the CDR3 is TGTGCCAGTTCCACCCTAGCGGGAGCTCACAATGAGCAGTTCTTC. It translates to CASSTLAGAHNEQFF.

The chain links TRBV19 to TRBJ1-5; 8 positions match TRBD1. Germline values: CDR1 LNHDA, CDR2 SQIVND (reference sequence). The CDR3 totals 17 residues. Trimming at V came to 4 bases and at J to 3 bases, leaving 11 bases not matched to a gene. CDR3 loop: CASSSPRGTGYNQPQHF. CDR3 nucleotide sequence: TGTGCCAGTAGTAGCCCCCGGGGGACAGGATACAATCAGCCCCAGCATTTT.

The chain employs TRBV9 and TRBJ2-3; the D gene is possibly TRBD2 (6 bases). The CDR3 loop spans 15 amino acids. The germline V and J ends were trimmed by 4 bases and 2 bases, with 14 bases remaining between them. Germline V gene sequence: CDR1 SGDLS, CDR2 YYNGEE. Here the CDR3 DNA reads TGTGCCAGCAGCTCGGCTCGGGGGAACACAGATACGCAGTATTTT. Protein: CASSSARGNTDTQYF.

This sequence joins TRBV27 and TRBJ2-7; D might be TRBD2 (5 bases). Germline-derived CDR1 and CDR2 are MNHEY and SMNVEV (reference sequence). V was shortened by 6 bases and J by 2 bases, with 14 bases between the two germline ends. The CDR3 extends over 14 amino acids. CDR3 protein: CASSRSVPAYEQYF. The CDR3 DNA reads TGTGCCAGCAGCCGTAGCGTCCCAGCCTACGAGCAGTACTTC.

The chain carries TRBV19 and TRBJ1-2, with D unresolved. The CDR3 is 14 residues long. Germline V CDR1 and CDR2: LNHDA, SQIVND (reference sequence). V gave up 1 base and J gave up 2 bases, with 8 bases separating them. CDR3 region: CASSIVGRNYGYTF. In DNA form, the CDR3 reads TGTGCCAGTAGTATAGTTGGGAGGAACTATGGCTACACCTTC.

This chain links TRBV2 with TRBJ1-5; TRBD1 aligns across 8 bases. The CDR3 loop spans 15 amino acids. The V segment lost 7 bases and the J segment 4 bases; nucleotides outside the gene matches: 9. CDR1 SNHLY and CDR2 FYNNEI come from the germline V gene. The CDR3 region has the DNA TGTGCCAGCACTGCCGGGGGACAGGAAAATCAGCCCCAGCATTTT. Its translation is CASTAGGQENQPQHF. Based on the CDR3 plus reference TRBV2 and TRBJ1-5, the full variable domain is EPEVTQTPSHQVTQMGQEVILRCVPISNHLYFYWYRQILGQKVEFLVSFYNNEISEKSEIFDDQFSVERPDGSNFTLKIRSTKLEDSAMYFCASTAGGQENQPQHFGDGTRLSIL.

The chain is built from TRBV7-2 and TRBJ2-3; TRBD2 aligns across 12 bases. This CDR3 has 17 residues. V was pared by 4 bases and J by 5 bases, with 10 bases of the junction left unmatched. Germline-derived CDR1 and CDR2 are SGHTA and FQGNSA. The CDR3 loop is CASSSPTTSGRLDTQYF. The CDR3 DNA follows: TGTGCCAGCAGCTCCCCCACTACTAGCGGGAGGTTAGATACGCAGTATTTT.

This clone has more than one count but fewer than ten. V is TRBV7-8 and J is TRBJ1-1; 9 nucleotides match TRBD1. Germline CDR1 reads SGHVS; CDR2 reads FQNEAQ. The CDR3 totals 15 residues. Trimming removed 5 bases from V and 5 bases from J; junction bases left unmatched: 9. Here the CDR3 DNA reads TGTGCCAGCAGCCCACGGTGGACAGGGGAGACTGAAGCTTTCTTT. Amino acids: CASSPRWTGETEAFF. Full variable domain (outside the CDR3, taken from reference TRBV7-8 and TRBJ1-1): GAGVSQSPRYKVAKRGQDVALRCDPISGHVSLFWYQQALGQGPEFLTYFQNEAQLDKSGLPSDRFFAERPEGSVSTLKIQRTQQEDSAVYLCASSPRWTGETEAFFGQGTRLTVV.